The 5 T cell receptor beta chains reported below all come from one sample, sequenced in a study of blood T cell repertoires in COVID-19. TCRdb's table, derived via immunoSEQ multiplex PCR, lists solely in-frame clones and lacks some. The data hold 150,000 to 200,000 clones, with 83% observed a single time. Sequences were obtained from peripheral blood. The source of these receptors is a woman aged 65 to 85 with COVID-19, enrolled during active disease.

The V gene is TRBV3-1 (or the pseudogene TRBV3-2), the J gene TRBJ1-5, with D possibly matching TRBD1 (5 bases). The CDR3 consists of 13 residues. V was trimmed by 0 bases and J by 7 bases, leaving 7 bases between them. CDR1 LGHDT and CDR2 YNNKEL come from the germline V gene (reference sequence). The CDR3 DNA follows: TGTGCCAGCAGCCAAGATGGGGGGCAGCCCCAGCATTTT. As protein: CASSQDGGQPQHF.

The chain links TRBV4-3 to TRBJ2-3; 10 bases match TRBD2. Germline V gives CDR1 LGHNA, CDR2 YSLEER. Trimming at V came to 0 bases and at J to 4 bases, leaving 7 bases not matched to a gene. The CDR3 contains 17 residues. Here the CDR3 reads CASSQDTASGSADTQYF. The CDR3 DNA is TGCGCCAGCAGCCAAGATACCGCTAGCGGGAGCGCAGATACGCAGTATTTT.

The chain has TRBV7-2 and TRBJ1-4; D possibly corresponds to TRBD1 (5 bases). This CDR3 spans 16 amino acids. Trimming pared 0 bases from V and 4 bases from J, leaving 12 bases between. CDR1 and CDR2 from the germline V gene are SGHTA and FQGNSA. The CDR3 loop reads CASSLAGPAYNEKLFF. CDR3 DNA: TGTGCCAGCAGCTTAGCGGGGCCGGCCTATAATGAAAAACTGTTTTTT.

This clone was counted once. CDR3 nucleotide sequence: TGTGCCAGCAGCTCGACAGGCGGGAGGCAGTACTTC. Amino acid sequence: CASSSTGGRQYF. The chain has TRBV11-3 and TRBJ2-7, with a possible D match to TRBD2 (7 bases). CDR3 length: 12 amino acids. Trimming left V 4 bases short and J 9 bases short, with 13 bases between. CDR1 SGHNT and CDR2 YENEEA come from the germline V gene.

This chain joins TRBV9 and TRBJ2-3, with D possibly being TRBD1 (5 bases). Germline-derived CDR1 and CDR2 are SGDLS and YYNGEE. Trimming removed 1 base from V and 6 bases from J, with 18 bases in between. There are 16 residues in the CDR3. The CDR3 DNA reads TGTGCCAGCAGCGTATTCACAGGCCCCATTGGGGATACGCAGTATTTT. It yields the protein CASSVFTGPIGDTQYF.